Listed here is a single T cell receptor beta chain. Its antigen remains unknown. These data originate in a study of cytomegalovirus exposure and HLA in healthy donors. 60 Vbeta and 13 Jbeta primers were used in PCR. How the authors handled the data: Per a later analysis, the number of unique TCR beta chains was about 78 million, of which 8.5 million to 11 million were shared. Data came from immunoSEQ multiplex PCR; TCRdb stores just in-frame clones and leaves some out. Clone size and the V and J calls come from that table; the DNA yielded D and trimming. The profile shows about 130,000 clones, 70% of them singletons. The CDR3 totals 17 residues. V shed 0 bases and J shed 1 base, with 13 bases lying between them. Germline V lookup: CDR1 SGHRS, CDR2 YFSETQ. Points from the study as a whole: Of the V segments, some could not be distinguished, including TRBV6-2 and TRBV6-3, and were excluded.

This TCR came from a woman aged 60 to 75 in good health and CMV-seropositive. The J gene is TRBJ2-2, the V gene TRBV5-1; a weak D match, TRBD2 (6 bases). Sequencing was done on a sample of PBMCs. The CDR3 sequence: CASSLGMGTGNTGELFF. The CDR3 region has the DNA TGCGCCAGCAGCTTGGGAATGGGGACTGGGAACACCGGGGAGCTGTTTTTT.